These T cell receptor beta chains were read from a single sample in a study of human T cells and chemical hapten exposure. MiXCR, applied by TCRdb to the RACE reads, yields one record per CDR3 protein. Among around 99,000 distinct CDR3 sequences listed, 9% to 9.5% were seen once. The sample consisted of whole blood, taken in connection with sensitization to the hapten diphenylcyclopropenone (DPC). The receptors were sampled from a woman between 35 and 50 years old with alopecia areata. Some clones in this sample may be carry-over from other donors' samples. Both conserved end residues are part of each CDR3. D genes are given only for firm matches. Not all rows give a size; the values are once, few, many and, for expanded clones, a class.

v_gene: TRBV10-3; d_gene: TRBD1; j_gene: TRBJ1-2; abundance: -; CDR3nt: TGTGCCATCAGTGGACAGGGAACAGACGGCTACACCTTC; CDR3aa: CAISGQGTDGYTF
v_gene: TRBV6-5; d_gene: -; j_gene: TRBJ1-5; abundance: many; CDR3nt: TGTGCCAGCAGTTACTCATCGGCAGGCAATCAGCCCCAGCATTTT; CDR3aa: CASSYSSAGNQPQHF
v_gene: TRBV6-5; d_gene: TRBD1; j_gene: TRBJ1-1; abundance: few; CDR3nt: TGTGCCAGCAGAGACAGGGGTCGTAACGCTGAAGCTTTCTTT; CDR3aa: CASRDRGRNAEAFF
v_gene: TRBV7-6; d_gene: TRBD2; j_gene: TRBJ2-1; abundance: -; CDR3nt: TGTGCCAGCAGCTCCTCCTTAGCGGGGGGGCGGACGGAAGAGCAGTTCTTC; CDR3aa: CASSSSLAGGRTEEQFF
v_gene: TRBV5-5; d_gene: -; j_gene: TRBJ2-4; abundance: many; CDR3nt: TGTGCCAGCATCAATTCGGGGTTTGAGTACTTC; CDR3aa: CASINSGFEYF
v_gene: TRBV7-9; d_gene: -; j_gene: TRBJ1-1; abundance: -; CDR3nt: TGTGCCAGCAGCGCAGACCGTTATGAAGCTTTCTTT; CDR3aa: CASSADRYEAFF
v_gene: TRBV11-1; d_gene: -; j_gene: TRBJ2-2; abundance: few; CDR3nt: TGTGCCAGCAGCCCCAGTCGTGGAGGGCGTCACGGGGAGCTGTTTTTT; CDR3aa: CASSPSRGGRHGELFF
v_gene: TRBV5-5; d_gene: -; j_gene: TRBJ2-3; abundance: -; CDR3nt: TGTGCCAGCAGATTATCACCCCCTGGCTCAGATACGCAGTATTTT; CDR3aa: CASRLSPPGSDTQYF
v_gene: TRBV6-1; d_gene: TRBD1; j_gene: TRBJ2-3; abundance: -; CDR3nt: TGTGCCAGCTGTGATCAGGGACAGGGTGCAGATACGCAGTATTTT; CDR3aa: CASCDQGQGADTQYF
v_gene: TRBV20-1; d_gene: -; j_gene: TRBJ1-6; abundance: few; CDR3nt: TGCAGTGCTAGAGATCCAGGCCAGGGTCAGGATAATTCACCCCTCCACTTT; CDR3aa: CSARDPGQGQDNSPLHF
v_gene: TRBV28; d_gene: -; j_gene: TRBJ1-4; abundance: many; CDR3nt: TGTGCCAGCAGTTTCGGAGGGACTAATGAAAAACTGTTTTTT; CDR3aa: CASSFGGTNEKLFF
v_gene: TRBV10-1; d_gene: -; j_gene: TRBJ1-3; abundance: many; CDR3nt: TGCGCCAGCAGTGACTACAGCTCTGGAAACACCATATATTTT; CDR3aa: CASSDYSSGNTIYF
v_gene: TRBV6-2/TRBV6-3; d_gene: -; j_gene: TRBJ1-1; abundance: once; CDR3nt: TGTGCCAGCACTACCGTGTCACTAACTGAAGCTTTCTTT; CDR3aa: CASTTVSLTEAFF
v_gene: TRBV5-8; d_gene: -; j_gene: TRBJ2-1; abundance: many; CDR3nt: TGTGCCAGCAGCTTGGGTACAATATCCTACAATGAGCAGTTCTTC; CDR3aa: CASSLGTISYNEQFF
v_gene: TRBV7-9; d_gene: -; j_gene: TRBJ1-2; abundance: -; CDR3nt: TGTGCCAGCAGCTTTTGGGGTTTCGATGGCTACACCTTC; CDR3aa: CASSFWGFDGYTF
v_gene: TRBV11-2; d_gene: -; j_gene: TRBJ2-3; abundance: many; CDR3nt: TGTGCCAGCAGCCGGTCGGGGGCCACAGATACGCAGTATTTT; CDR3aa: CASSRSGATDTQYF
v_gene: TRBV10-3; d_gene: TRBD1; j_gene: TRBJ2-1; abundance: -; CDR3nt: TGTGCCATCAGTGAGCCACTGACAGGGGCCGTCTACAATGAGCAGTTCTTC; CDR3aa: CAISEPLTGAVYNEQFF
v_gene: TRBV10-2; d_gene: -; j_gene: TRBJ1-5; abundance: -; CDR3nt: TGCGCCAGCAGTAGGGACACCACCAATCAGCCCCAGCATTTT; CDR3aa: CASSRDTTNQPQHF
v_gene: TRBV6-1; d_gene: -; j_gene: TRBJ1-5; abundance: many; CDR3nt: TGTGCCAGCAGTGAAATTGTACAGGGTGGGCCCCAGCATTTT; CDR3aa: CASSEIVQGGPQHF
v_gene: TRBV4-1; d_gene: TRBD1; j_gene: TRBJ1-2; abundance: -; CDR3nt: TGCGCCAGCAGCCAGCCTTTCCCGGGACAGGGGAACTATGGCTACACCTTC; CDR3aa: CASSQPFPGQGNYGYTF
v_gene: TRBV15; d_gene: -; j_gene: TRBJ1-3; abundance: many; CDR3nt: TGTGCCACCAGCAGAACGAACTCTGGAAACACCATATATTTT; CDR3aa: CATSRTNSGNTIYF
v_gene: TRBV6-2/TRBV6-3; d_gene: -; j_gene: TRBJ2-2; abundance: many; CDR3nt: TGTGCCAGCATTGAGGACTCAGCGAACACCGGGGAGCTGTTTTTT; CDR3aa: CASIEDSANTGELFF
v_gene: TRBV11-3; d_gene: -; j_gene: TRBJ2-5; abundance: few; CDR3nt: TGTGCCAGCAGCGTCGGTGGTGAAGAGACCCAGTACTTC; CDR3aa: CASSVGGEETQYF
v_gene: TRBV4-2; d_gene: TRBD2; j_gene: TRBJ2-1; abundance: few; CDR3nt: TGTGCCAGCAGCCAAGATTATTCGGGGGGGAACAACAATGAGCAGTTCTTC; CDR3aa: CASSQDYSGGNNNEQFF
v_gene: TRBV12-3/TRBV12-4; d_gene: -; j_gene: TRBJ1-2; abundance: many; CDR3nt: TGTGCCAGCAGTTTACGCGGGGCGGAAGGCTACACCTTC; CDR3aa: CASSLRGAEGYTF
v_gene: TRBV5-1; d_gene: TRBD1; j_gene: TRBJ1-2; abundance: -; CDR3nt: TGCGCCAGCAGCCCGGACAGGAATACGGGCTACACCTTC; CDR3aa: CASSPDRNTGYTF
v_gene: TRBV4-3; d_gene: TRBD2; j_gene: TRBJ2-3; abundance: many; CDR3nt: TGCGCCAGCAGCCAAGCCCCGGGGGGGGCTGAGTCAGATACGCAGTATTTT; CDR3aa: CASSQAPGGAESDTQYF
v_gene: TRBV12-5; d_gene: -; j_gene: TRBJ2-2; abundance: -; CDR3nt: TGTGCTAGTGGTTGGGGCAGTGACACCGGGGAGCTGTTTTTT; CDR3aa: CASGWGSDTGELFF
v_gene: TRBV12-3/TRBV12-4; d_gene: -; j_gene: TRBJ1-4; abundance: many; CDR3nt: TGTGCCAGCAGTTTTAGCGGGAATGAAAAACTGTTTTTT; CDR3aa: CASSFSGNEKLFF
v_gene: TRBV9; d_gene: -; j_gene: TRBJ2-1; abundance: few; CDR3nt: TGTGCCAGCAGCGTAGCGGGGCCTACCTACAATGAGCAGTTCTTC; CDR3aa: CASSVAGPTYNEQFF
v_gene: TRBV7-2; d_gene: TRBD1; j_gene: TRBJ2-3; abundance: many; CDR3nt: TGTGCCAGCAGCTTAAACCCGGGACAGGCCCCAGTCTTCAGCACAGATACGCAGTATTTT; CDR3aa: CASSLNPGQAPVFSTDTQYF
v_gene: TRBV7-2; d_gene: -; j_gene: TRBJ2-1; abundance: many; CDR3nt: TGTGCCAGCAGCTTAAGTATGGGCCGTGCTGAGCAGTTCTTC; CDR3aa: CASSLSMGRAEQFF
v_gene: TRBV15; d_gene: TRBD1; j_gene: TRBJ1-3; abundance: many; CDR3nt: TGTGCCACCAGCAGATGGACAGGGGACGTAGGAAACACCATATATTTT; CDR3aa: CATSRWTGDVGNTIYF
v_gene: TRBV6-4; d_gene: -; j_gene: TRBJ1-2; abundance: few; CDR3nt: TGTGCCAGCCCGTCAGGCTATGGCTACACCTTC; CDR3aa: CASPSGYGYTF
v_gene: TRBV12-3/TRBV12-4; d_gene: TRBD1; j_gene: TRBJ2-7; abundance: many; CDR3nt: TGTGCCAGCACGGGGACAGCTCCTCCCTACGAGCAGTACTTC; CDR3aa: CASTGTAPPYEQYF
v_gene: TRBV10-3; d_gene: TRBD1; j_gene: TRBJ1-5; abundance: many; CDR3nt: TGTGCCATCAGGCCGGGACAGGGGATGAATCAGCCCCAGCTTTTT; CDR3aa: CAIRPGQGMNQPQLF
v_gene: TRBV6-5; d_gene: -; j_gene: TRBJ1-2; abundance: many; CDR3nt: TGTGCCAGCAGTTACTCGCCCACAGGGAACTATGGCTACACCTTC; CDR3aa: CASSYSPTGNYGYTF
v_gene: TRBV20-1; d_gene: -; j_gene: TRBJ1-2; abundance: -; CDR3nt: TGCAGTGCTAGAGATGTCAGGGATAACTATGGCTACACCTTC; CDR3aa: CSARDVRDNYGYTF
v_gene: TRBV11-2; d_gene: -; j_gene: TRBJ2-5; abundance: -; CDR3nt: TGTGCCAGCAGCTTAGTAGCAGAAGAGACCCAGTACTTC; CDR3aa: CASSLVAEETQYF
v_gene: TRBV7-2; d_gene: -; j_gene: TRBJ1-2; abundance: many; CDR3nt: TGTGCCAGCAGCCTTTGGGGGGCCTATGGCTACACCTTC; CDR3aa: CASSLWGAYGYTF
v_gene: TRBV27; d_gene: -; j_gene: TRBJ2-6; abundance: -; CDR3nt: TGTGCCACAGCACCACAGTTCTCTGGGGCCAACGTCCTGACTTTC; CDR3aa: CATAPQFSGANVLTF
v_gene: TRBV4-2; d_gene: TRBD2; j_gene: TRBJ2-1; abundance: -; CDR3nt: TGTGCCAGCAGCCAAGGCGGGGGGCGGAACAATGAGCAGTTCTTC; CDR3aa: CASSQGGGRNNEQFF
v_gene: TRBV12-5; d_gene: -; j_gene: TRBJ2-5; abundance: many; CDR3nt: TGTGCTAGTGGTTTGGGTACGGGATGGAAACACCAGTACTTC; CDR3aa: CASGLGTGWKHQYF
v_gene: TRBV5-1; d_gene: -; j_gene: TRBJ1-6; abundance: many; CDR3nt: TGCGCCAGCAGCTTGATGCTCAGGGAGGATTCACCCCTCCACTTT; CDR3aa: CASSLMLREDSPLHF
v_gene: TRBV29-1; d_gene: TRBD2; j_gene: TRBJ2-1; abundance: few; CDR3nt: TGCAGCGTTCCCACAGGAGCGGGGGGAAACAATGAGCAGTTCTTC; CDR3aa: CSVPTGAGGNNEQFF
v_gene: TRBV4-2; d_gene: -; j_gene: TRBJ2-5; abundance: few; CDR3nt: TGTGCCAGCACCCTTGGGGGGGCGGCGGAGACCCAGTACTTC; CDR3aa: CASTLGGAAETQYF
v_gene: TRBV5-1; d_gene: TRBD2; j_gene: TRBJ2-3; abundance: -; CDR3nt: TGCGCCAGCATTTCGGGATGGACTAGCTTGGTAGATACGCAGTATTTT; CDR3aa: CASISGWTSLVDTQYF